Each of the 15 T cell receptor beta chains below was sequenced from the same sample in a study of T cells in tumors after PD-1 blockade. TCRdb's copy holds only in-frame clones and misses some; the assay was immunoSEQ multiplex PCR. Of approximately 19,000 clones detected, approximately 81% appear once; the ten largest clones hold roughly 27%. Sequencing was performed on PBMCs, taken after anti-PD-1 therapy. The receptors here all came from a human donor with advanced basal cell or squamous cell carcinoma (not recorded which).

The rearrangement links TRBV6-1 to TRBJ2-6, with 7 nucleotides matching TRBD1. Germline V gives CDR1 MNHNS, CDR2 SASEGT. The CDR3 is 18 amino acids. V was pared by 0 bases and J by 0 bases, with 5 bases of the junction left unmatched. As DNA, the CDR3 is TGTGCCAGCAGTGAAGCCTGGACAGGCCCCTCTGGGGCCAACGTCCTGACTTTC. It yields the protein CASSEAWTGPSGANVLTF.

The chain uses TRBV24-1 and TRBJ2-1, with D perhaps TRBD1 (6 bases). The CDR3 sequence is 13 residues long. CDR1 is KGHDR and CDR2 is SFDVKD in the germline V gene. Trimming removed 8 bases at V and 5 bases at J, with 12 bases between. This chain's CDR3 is CATIGTPNNEQFF. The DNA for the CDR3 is TGTGCCACCATTGGGACACCTAACAATGAGCAGTTCTTC.

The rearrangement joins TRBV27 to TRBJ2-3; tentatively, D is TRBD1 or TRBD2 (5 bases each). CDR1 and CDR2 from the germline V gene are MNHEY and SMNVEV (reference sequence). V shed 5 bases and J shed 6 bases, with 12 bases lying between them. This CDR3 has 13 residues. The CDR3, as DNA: TGTGCCAGCAGTCGGTCTGAGGGGGATACGCAGTATTTT. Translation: CASSRSEGDTQYF.

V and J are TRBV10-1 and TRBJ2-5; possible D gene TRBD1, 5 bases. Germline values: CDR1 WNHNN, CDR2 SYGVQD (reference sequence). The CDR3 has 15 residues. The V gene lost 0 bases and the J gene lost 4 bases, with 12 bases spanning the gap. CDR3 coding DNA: TGCGCCAGCAGTGAGTCGGTGGCAGGGCGAGAGACCCAGTACTTC. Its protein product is CASSESVAGRETQYF.

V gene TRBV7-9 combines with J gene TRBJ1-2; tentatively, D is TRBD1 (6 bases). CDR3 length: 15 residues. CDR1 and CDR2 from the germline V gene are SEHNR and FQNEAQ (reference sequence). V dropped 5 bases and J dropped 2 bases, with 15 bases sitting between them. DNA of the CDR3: TGTGCCAGCAGCAAGGGAAACAGGGCGAACTATGGCTACACCTTC. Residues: CASSKGNRANYGYTF.

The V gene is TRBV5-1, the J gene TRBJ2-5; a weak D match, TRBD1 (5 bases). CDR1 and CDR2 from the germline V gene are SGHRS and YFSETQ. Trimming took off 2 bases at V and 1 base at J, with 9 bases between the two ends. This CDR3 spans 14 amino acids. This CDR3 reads CASSFGHRQETQYF. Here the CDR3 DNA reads TGCGCCAGCAGCTTCGGACACCGCCAAGAGACCCAGTACTTC.

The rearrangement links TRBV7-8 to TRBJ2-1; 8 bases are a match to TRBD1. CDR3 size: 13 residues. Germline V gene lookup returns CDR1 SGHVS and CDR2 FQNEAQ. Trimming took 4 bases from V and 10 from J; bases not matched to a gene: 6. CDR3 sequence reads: CASSSDRGGEQFF. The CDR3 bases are TGTGCCAGCAGCTCAGACAGGGGAGGAGAGCAGTTCTTC.

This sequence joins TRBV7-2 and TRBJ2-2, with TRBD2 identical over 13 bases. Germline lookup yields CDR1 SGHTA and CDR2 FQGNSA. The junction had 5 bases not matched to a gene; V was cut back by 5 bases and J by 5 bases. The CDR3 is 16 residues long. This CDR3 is CASSPGLAGRTGELFF. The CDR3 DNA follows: TGTGCCAGCAGCCCGGGACTAGCGGGACGTACCGGGGAGCTGTTTTTT.

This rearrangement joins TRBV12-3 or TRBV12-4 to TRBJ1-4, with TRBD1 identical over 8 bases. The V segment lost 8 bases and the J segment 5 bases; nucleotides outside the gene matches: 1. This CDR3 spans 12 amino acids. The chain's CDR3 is CASHRGNEKLFF. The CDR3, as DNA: TGTGCCAGCCACAGGGGGAATGAAAAACTGTTTTTT.

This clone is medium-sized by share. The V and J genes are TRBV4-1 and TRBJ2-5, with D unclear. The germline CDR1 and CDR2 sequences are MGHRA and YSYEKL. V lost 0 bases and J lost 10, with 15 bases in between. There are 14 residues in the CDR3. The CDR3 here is CASSQESLPFFQYF. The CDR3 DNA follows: TGCGCCAGCAGCCAAGAGTCACTACCCTTTTTCCAGTACTTC.

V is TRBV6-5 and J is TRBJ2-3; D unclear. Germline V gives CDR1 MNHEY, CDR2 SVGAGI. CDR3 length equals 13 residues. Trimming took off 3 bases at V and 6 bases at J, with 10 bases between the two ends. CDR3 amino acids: CASSYSTMDTQYF. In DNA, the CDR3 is TGTGCCAGCAGTTATTCGACCATGGATACGCAGTATTTT.

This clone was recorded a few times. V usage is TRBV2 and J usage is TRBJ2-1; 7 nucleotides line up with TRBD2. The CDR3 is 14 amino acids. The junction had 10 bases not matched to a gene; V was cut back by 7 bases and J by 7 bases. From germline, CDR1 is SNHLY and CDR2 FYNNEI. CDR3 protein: CASNSRGVKNEQFF. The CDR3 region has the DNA TGTGCCAGCAATTCACGGGGGGTTAAGAATGAGCAGTTCTTC.

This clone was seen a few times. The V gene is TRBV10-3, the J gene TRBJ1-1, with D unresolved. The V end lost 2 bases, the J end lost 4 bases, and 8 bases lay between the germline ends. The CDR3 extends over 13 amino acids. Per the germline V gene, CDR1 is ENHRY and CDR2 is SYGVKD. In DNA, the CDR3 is TGTGCCATCAGTGAGACAGATCGCACTGAAGCTTTCTTT. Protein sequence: CAISETDRTEAFF.

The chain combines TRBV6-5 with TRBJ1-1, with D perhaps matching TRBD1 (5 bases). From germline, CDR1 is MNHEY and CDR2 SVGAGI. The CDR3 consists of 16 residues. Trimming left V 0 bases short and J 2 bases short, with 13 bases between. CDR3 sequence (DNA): TGTGCCAGCAGTTACTCGAGCGGGGCGGGAAACACTGAAGCTTTCTTT. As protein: CASSYSSGAGNTEAFF.

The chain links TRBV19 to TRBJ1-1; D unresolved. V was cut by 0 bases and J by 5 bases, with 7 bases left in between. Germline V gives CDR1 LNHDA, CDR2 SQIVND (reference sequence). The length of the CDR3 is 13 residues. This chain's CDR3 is CASSIDIGTEAFF. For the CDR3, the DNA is TGTGCCAGTAGTATAGATATTGGGACTGAAGCTTTCTTT. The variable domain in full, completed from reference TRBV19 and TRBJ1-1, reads DGGITQSPKYLFRKEGQNVTLSCEQNLNHDAMYWYRQDPGQGLRLIYYSQIVNDFQKGDIAEGYSVSREKKESFPLTVTSAQKNPTAFYLCASSIDIGTEAFFGQGTRLTVV.